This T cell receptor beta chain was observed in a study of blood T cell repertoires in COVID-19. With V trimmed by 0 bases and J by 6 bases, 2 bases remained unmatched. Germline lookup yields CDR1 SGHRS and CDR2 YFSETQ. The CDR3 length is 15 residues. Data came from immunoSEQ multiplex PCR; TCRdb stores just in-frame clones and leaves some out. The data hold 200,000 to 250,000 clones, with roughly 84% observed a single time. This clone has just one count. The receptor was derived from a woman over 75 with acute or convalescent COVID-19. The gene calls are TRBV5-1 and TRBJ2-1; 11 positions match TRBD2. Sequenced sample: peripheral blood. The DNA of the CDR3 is TGCGCCAGCAGCTTGGATGGGACTAGCGGCAATGAGCAGTTCTTC. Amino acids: CASSLDGTSGNEQFF.